The clone carrying this T cell receptor (beta chain) has more than one count but fewer than ten. No antigen is known for it. Scientists ran DNA taken from cultured CD4+ T cells through the Oncomine TCR Beta short-read assay for sequencing. From the PCR reads, TCRdb called clonotypes with MiXCR, one entry per CDR3 protein. The sample yields about 10,000 distinct CDR3 sequences, roughly 30% seen once. Described treatment: approximately nine-day PBMC culture with coronavirus spike peptide pools or control peptides (ViraFEST assay). From the approximately eleven-day cultures, CD4+ T cells were isolated by negative selection. The data derive from a study of vaccination and CD4 T cells after COVID-19. Study context: All convalescent patients were nasal swab PCR positive for SARS-CoV-2; under 10 had mild and one severe disease. Study conclusions and caveats: The great majority, 304 of 307 vaccine-specific clones, proved spike mono-reactive in convalescent patients.

The trim removed 5 bases at V and 1 base at J, leaving 3 bases unmatched. Germline V gives CDR1 SNHLY, CDR2 FYNNEI. CDR3 length equals 14 residues. The input for sequencing was CD4+ T cells from blood, cultured in vitro, taken after SARS-CoV-2 vaccination. The receptor comes from a human donor who had recovered from COVID-19. The chain recombines TRBV2 with TRBJ1-1, with TRBD1 matching 8 bases. CDR3 residues: CASSRTGTNTEAFF. Here the CDR3 DNA reads TGTGCCAGCAGTCGGACAGGGACGAACACTGAAGCTTTCTTT.